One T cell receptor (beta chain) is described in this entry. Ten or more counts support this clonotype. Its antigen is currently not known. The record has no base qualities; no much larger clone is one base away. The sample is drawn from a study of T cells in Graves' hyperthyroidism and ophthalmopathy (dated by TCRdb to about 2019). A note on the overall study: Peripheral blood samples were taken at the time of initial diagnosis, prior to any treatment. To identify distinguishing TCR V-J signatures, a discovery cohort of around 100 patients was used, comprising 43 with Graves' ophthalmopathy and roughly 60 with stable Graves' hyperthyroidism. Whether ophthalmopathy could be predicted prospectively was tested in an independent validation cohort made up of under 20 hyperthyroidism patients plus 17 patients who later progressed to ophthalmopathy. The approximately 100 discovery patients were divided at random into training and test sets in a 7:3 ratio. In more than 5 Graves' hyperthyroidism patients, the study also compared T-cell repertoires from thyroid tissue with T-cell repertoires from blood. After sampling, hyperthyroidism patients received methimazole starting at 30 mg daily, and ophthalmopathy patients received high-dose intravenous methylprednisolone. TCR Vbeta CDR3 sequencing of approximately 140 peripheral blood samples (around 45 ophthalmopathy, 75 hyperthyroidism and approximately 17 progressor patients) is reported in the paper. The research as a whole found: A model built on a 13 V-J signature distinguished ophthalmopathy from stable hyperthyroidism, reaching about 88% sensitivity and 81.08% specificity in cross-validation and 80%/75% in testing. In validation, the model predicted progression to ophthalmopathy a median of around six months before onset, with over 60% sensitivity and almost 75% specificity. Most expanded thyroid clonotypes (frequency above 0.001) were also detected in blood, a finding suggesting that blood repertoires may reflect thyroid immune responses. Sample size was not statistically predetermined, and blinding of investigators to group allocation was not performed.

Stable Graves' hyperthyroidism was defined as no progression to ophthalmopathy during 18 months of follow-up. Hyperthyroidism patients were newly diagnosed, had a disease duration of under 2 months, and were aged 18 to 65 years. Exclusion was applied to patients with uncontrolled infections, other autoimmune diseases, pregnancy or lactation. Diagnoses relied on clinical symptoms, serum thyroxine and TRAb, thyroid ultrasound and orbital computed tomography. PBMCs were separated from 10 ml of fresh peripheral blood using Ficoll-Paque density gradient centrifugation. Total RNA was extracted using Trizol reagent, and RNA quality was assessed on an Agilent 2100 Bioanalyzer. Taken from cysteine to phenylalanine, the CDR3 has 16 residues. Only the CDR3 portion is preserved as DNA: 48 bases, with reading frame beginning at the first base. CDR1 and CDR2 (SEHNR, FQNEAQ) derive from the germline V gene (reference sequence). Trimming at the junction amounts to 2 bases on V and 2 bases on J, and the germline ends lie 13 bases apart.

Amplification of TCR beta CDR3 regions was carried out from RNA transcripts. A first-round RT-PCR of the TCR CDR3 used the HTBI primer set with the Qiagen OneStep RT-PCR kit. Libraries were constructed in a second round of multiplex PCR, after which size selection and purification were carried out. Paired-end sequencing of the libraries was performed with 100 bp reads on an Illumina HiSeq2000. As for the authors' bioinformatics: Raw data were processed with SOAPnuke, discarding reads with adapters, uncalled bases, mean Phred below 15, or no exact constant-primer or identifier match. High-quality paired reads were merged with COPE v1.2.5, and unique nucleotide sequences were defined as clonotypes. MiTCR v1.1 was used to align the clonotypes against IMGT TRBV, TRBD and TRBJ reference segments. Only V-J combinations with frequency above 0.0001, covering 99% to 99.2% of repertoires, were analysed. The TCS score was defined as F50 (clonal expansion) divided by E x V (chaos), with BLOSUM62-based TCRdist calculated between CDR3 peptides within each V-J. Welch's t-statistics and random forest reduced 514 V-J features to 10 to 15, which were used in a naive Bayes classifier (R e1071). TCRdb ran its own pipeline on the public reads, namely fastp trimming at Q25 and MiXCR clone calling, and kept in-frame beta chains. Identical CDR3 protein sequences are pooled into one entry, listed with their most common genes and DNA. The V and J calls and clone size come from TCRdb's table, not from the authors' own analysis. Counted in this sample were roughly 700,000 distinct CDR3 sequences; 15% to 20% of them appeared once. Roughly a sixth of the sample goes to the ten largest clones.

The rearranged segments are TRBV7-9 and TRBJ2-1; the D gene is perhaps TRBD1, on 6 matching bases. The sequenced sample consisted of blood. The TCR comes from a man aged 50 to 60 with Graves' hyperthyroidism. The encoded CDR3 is CASSLTGSIPYNEQFF. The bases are TGTGCCAGCAGCTTAACAGGGAGTATCCCCTACAATGAGCAGTTCTTC.